This T cell receptor (beta chain) derives from a study of T cells in Graves' hyperthyroidism and ophthalmopathy. General study points: Separating ophthalmopathy from stable hyperthyroidism was achieved by a 13 V-J model.

Notes on this clonotype: The antigen is not known.

The TCR beta CDR3 regions underwent amplification using RNA transcripts as the source. A first-round RT-PCR of the TCR CDR3 used the HTBI primer set. TCRdb analysed the multiplex PCR reads with MiXCR anew, one entry per CDR3 protein. The repertoire holds 500,000 to 750,000 distinct CDR3 sequences, with about a sixth as singletons. With V trimmed by 5 bases and J by 7 bases, 10 bases remained unmatched. This CDR3 spans 16 amino acids. Germline CDR1 reads DFQATT; CDR2 reads SNEGSKA (reference sequence). Thyroid ultrasound, orbital computed tomography, clinical symptoms, and serum thyroxine and TRAb underpinned diagnoses.

The sequence was collected from a woman in her thirties with Graves' hyperthyroidism. The specimen was blood. V usage is TRBV20-1 and J usage is TRBJ2-2; TRBD2 matches at 13 bases. The CDR3 DNA is TGCAGTGCTGGTAGACTAGCGGGAGGTGGAGGCGGGGAGCTGTTTTTT. This codes for CSAGRLAGGGGGELFF.